Following are 20 T cell receptor beta chains from one sample sequenced in a study of blood T cells in healthy people across ages. The second PCR ran roughly 7 to 11 cycles with a sample-barcoded 5' primer and J-beta primers. From the 5' RACE reads, TCRdb called clonotypes with MiXCR, one entry per CDR3 protein. The top ten clones hold less than 15% of a sample with roughly 680,000 distinct CDR3 sequences, over 40% of them seen once. Sequenced sample: blood. The receptors come from an elderly woman in good health.

The chain joins TRBV20-1 to TRBJ2-5, with D perhaps TRBD1 (5 bases). V gave up 7 bases and J gave up 1 base, with 10 bases separating them. The germline gives CDR1 DFQATT, CDR2 SNEGSKA (reference sequence). The CDR3 consists of 12 residues. CDR3 nucleotides: TGCAGTGTTCAGGGCAGCCAAGAGACCCAGTACTTC. Amino acid sequence: CSVQGSQETQYF.

V is TRBV3-1 and J is TRBJ1-2, with D perhaps TRBD1 (5 bases). Germline V gives CDR1 LGHDT, CDR2 YNNKEL (reference sequence). CDR3 length equals 13 residues. V lost 8 bases and J 0 bases, leaving 10 bases between the germline ends. CDR3 sequence: CASAAGANYGYTF. The CDR3 coding sequence is TGTGCCAGCGCGGCGGGGGCTAACTATGGCTACACCTTC.

The chain has TRBV3-1 and TRBJ2-7, with D uncertain. This CDR3 comprises 14 residues. V was cut by 1 base and J by 0 bases, with 7 bases left in between. In germline, CDR1 is LGHDT, CDR2 YNNKEL (reference sequence). CDR3 loop: CASSQGKSSYEQYF. The CDR3 region has the DNA TGTGCCAGCAGCCAAGGGAAGAGCTCCTACGAGCAGTACTTC.

The rearrangement uses TRBV25-1 and TRBJ2-3; 9 bases are a match to TRBD1. This CDR3 region has 15 residues. Germline V gene data show CDR1 as MGHDK and CDR2 as SYGVNS. The ends lost 6 bases at V and 4 bases at J; junction bases unmatched: 8. CDR3 nucleotides: TGTGCCAGCAGGAGACAGGGGGGCACCGCAGATACGCAGTATTTT. Protein sequence: CASRRQGGTADTQYF.

This clonotype was counted at least ten times. This chain links TRBV7-8 with TRBJ1-5; 7 bases line up with TRBD1. The CDR3 runs 13 residues. Germline V gives CDR1 SGHVS, CDR2 FQNEAQ. V gave up 5 bases and J gave up 6 bases; unmatched junction bases: 4. This CDR3 is CASSITGVQPQHF. The CDR3 nucleotides are TGTGCCAGCAGCATCACAGGGGTTCAGCCCCAGCATTTT.

The V and J genes are TRBV12-3 or TRBV12-4 and TRBJ2-1, with 8 bases identical to TRBD2. Germline trimming cut 5 bases from V and 15 bases from J; bases unmatched to any gene: 12. CDR3 length equals 13 residues. CDR3 sequence reads: CASSVPGGLDRFF. In DNA form, the CDR3 reads TGTGCCAGCAGTGTACCGGGAGGGTTGGATCGGTTCTTC.

In this sample, this clonotype turned up once. This may be a read error: a much more frequent sequence differs by one nucleotide. The V and J genes are TRBV10-3 and TRBJ2-3; 7 nucleotides align to TRBD1. The CDR3 totals 15 residues. Germline CDR1 reads ENHRY; CDR2 reads SYGVKD. The ends lost 4 bases at V and 3 bases at J; junction bases unmatched: 7. The CDR3 region has the DNA TGTGCCATCAGTGTGTTGGGACAGTTTACAGATACGCAGTATTTT. It is translated as CAISVLGQFTDTQYF.

This clonotype appeared many times. The chain recombines TRBV3-1 with TRBJ2-2; D unclear. The CDR3 is made up of 15 amino acids. Germline V gives CDR1 LGHDT, CDR2 YNNKEL (reference sequence). V lost 1 base, J lost 4 bases, and 10 bases lay in between. The CDR3 protein is CASSQVGSATGELFF. Written as DNA, the CDR3 is TGTGCCAGCAGCCAAGTAGGCAGTGCCACCGGGGAGCTGTTTTTT.

The chain joins TRBV7-9 to TRBJ1-5; 7 positions match TRBD1. CDR1 is SEHNR, CDR2 FQNEAQ, per germline (reference sequence). The ends lost 8 bases at V and 4 bases at J; junction bases unmatched: 5. The CDR3 contains 13 residues. CDR3 loop: CASGGQANQPQHF. The CDR3 DNA is TGTGCCAGCGGAGGACAGGCGAATCAGCCCCAGCATTTT.

This clonotype has just a few counts. This chain connects TRBV20-1 to TRBJ1-6, with D tentatively TRBD1 (6 bases). Germline values: CDR1 DFQATT, CDR2 SNEGSKA (reference sequence). CDR3 length: 16 residues. V was cut by 2 bases and J by 8 bases, with 19 bases left in between. The CDR3: CSARHRSGTSDSPLHF. CDR3 bases: TGCAGTGCTAGACATCGCTCCGGGACATCGGATTCACCCCTCCACTTT.

This clonotype was counted at least ten times. The chain has TRBV27 and TRBJ2-1; tentative D call: TRBD1 (5 bases). Between the trimmed V and J ends, which lost 5 bases and 15 bases, there was a span of 20 bases. The length of the CDR3 is 13 residues. Germline V CDR1 and CDR2: MNHEY, SMNVEV (reference sequence). CDR3 in amino acids: CASSPGPTTPAFF. CDR3 nucleotides: TGTGCCAGCAGTCCAGGGCCGACGACCCCCGCGTTCTTC.

This clonotype was seen ten or more times. This sequence joins TRBV6-5 and TRBJ2-3, with 8 bases matching TRBD2. This CDR3 has 15 residues. Trimming took 6 bases from V and 2 from J; bases not matched to a gene: 7. Germline values: CDR1 MNHEY, CDR2 SVGAGI. In DNA form, the CDR3 reads TGTGCCAGCAGGCGCAGCGGGGGCCCCACAGATACGCAGTATTTT. Protein: CASRRSGGPTDTQYF.

V usage is TRBV7-2 and J usage is TRBJ2-4; perhaps TRBD1 as D (5 bases). There are 16 residues in the CDR3. The germline CDR1 and CDR2 sequences are SGHTA and FQGNSA. Trimming left V 3 bases short and J 0 bases short, with 12 bases between. CDR3 sequence: CASSLTRDRAKNIQYF. The CDR3 DNA sequence: TGTGCCAGCAGCTTGACTCGAGACAGAGCCAAAAACATTCAGTACTTC.

The chain recombines TRBV20-1 with TRBJ1-1, with D possibly matching TRBD1 (5 bases). There are 13 residues in the CDR3. The V gene's germline CDR1 is DFQATT and CDR2 SNEGSKA (reference sequence). Trimming took 3 bases from V and 12 from J, leaving 20 bases between them. Here the CDR3 DNA reads TGCAGTGCTAGCCTCCCGGGGCCACCCCGGCCTTTCTTT. It yields the protein CSASLPGPPRPFF.

The chain has TRBV5-1 and TRBJ2-5; possibly TRBD2 for D (5 bases). This CDR3 is built from 15 residues. Per the germline V gene, CDR1 is SGHRS and CDR2 is YFSETQ. V lost 4 bases to trimming and J lost 8 bases, with 21 bases between them. CDR3 amino acids: CASSTGGFSGKTQYF. In DNA form, the CDR3 reads TGCGCCAGCAGCACCGGTGGCTTCAGCGGTAAAACCCAGTACTTC.

Ten or more counts support this clonotype. This chain links TRBV7-2 with TRBJ2-3; TRBD2 might be the D (6 bases). This CDR3 has 12 residues. Trimming stripped 5 bases from V and 13 bases from J, with 16 bases between. Per the germline V gene, CDR1 is SGHTA and CDR2 is FQGNSA. The CDR3, as DNA: TGTGCCAGCAGCGCTCCGGGACTTGTCAAGTATTTT. This encodes CASSAPGLVKYF.

The chain has TRBV30 and TRBJ1-2; D call uncertain. The CDR3 has 11 residues. The V end was cut by 3 bases, the J end by 5 bases, with 7 bases between. CDR1 and CDR2 (germline): GTSNPN, SVGIG (reference sequence). The CDR3: CAWSTDYGYTF. DNA of the CDR3: TGTGCCTGGAGCACGGATTATGGCTACACCTTC.

This clonotype has only a few counts. The chain carries TRBV7-3 and TRBJ1-1; a possible D gene is TRBD1 (6 bases). The CDR3 is made up of 15 amino acids. V was clipped by 5 bases and J by 3 bases, with 16 bases between them. Germline assignment: CDR1 SGHTA and CDR2 FQGTGA. The CDR3 nucleotides read TGTGCCAGCAGCCCTCAAGCGGGGGCCTACACTGAAGCTTTCTTT. Protein: CASSPQAGAYTEAFF.

This clonotype appeared once. V gene TRBV20-1 combines with J gene TRBJ2-3, with D perhaps assigned TRBD1 or TRBD2 (5 bases each). The CDR3 is 15 amino acids. V was shortened by 6 bases and J by 4 bases, with 20 bases between the two germline ends. The germline V gene has CDR1 DFQATT and CDR2 SNEGSKA (reference sequence). The CDR3 coding sequence is TGCAGTGCCACCACCGGGACCAGTCCGGCAGATACGCAGTATTTT. Translating gives CSATTGTSPADTQYF.

V is TRBV20-1 and J is TRBJ2-1; 7 bases are a match to TRBD2. The CDR3 runs 14 residues. Per germline, CDR1 DFQATT and CDR2 SNEGSKA (reference sequence). The ends lost 3 bases at V and 5 bases at J; junction bases unmatched: 7. As DNA, the CDR3 is TGCAGTGCTAGTAGGGCGGGGGAAGACAATGAGCAGTTCTTC. Translation: CSASRAGEDNEQFF.